This note documents a single T cell receptor beta chain sequence. It lacks a known antigen. Qualities for individual bases were not recorded, and no much larger clone is one base off. Taken from cysteine to phenylalanine, the CDR3 has 14 residues. Just CDR3 DNA is preserved here, 42 bases in frame from base 1. V is pared back by 5 bases and J by 5 bases, with 14 bases lying between the germline termini. Taken from the germline V gene, the CDR1 and CDR2 loops are SGHVS and FQNEAQ. The data stem from a study of T cells after yellow fever vaccination (dated by TCRdb to the late 2010s). Broadly, across the study: The SMART-Seq v4 Ultra Low Input RNA kit was used to prepare libraries from fractions with low cell numbers. Two healthy male donors made up the cohort, one aged 18 to 29 years and the other aged 30 to 40 years. Blood samples were taken at several timepoints before and after primary and secondary immunization, and bulk PBMC replicates and cell subsets were isolated. To follow T-cell clones before and after primary and booster YFV17D yellow fever vaccination, bulk TCR alpha and beta repertoires were sequenced over time.

In light of the paper, this sample's treatment or condition label describes: live attenuated yellow fever vaccine strain. At each blood-draw timepoint, two biological replicates of bulk PBMCs were obtained. A standard Ficoll-Paque protocol was used to isolate PBMCs from peripheral blood. RNA was extracted with TriZol from bulk PBMCs, CD4 and CD8 fractions, and dextramer-positive and dextramer-negative fractions. Findings and caveats that apply to the study as a whole: After the booster, most clones that had expanded after primary vaccination were detected again (around 95% of CD4 and over 75% of CD8), suggesting broad maintenance of memory. The secondary T-cell response was found to be weaker but faster than the primary response, with a peak reached on day 5 rather than on day 15. Computational filtering was required because FACS-sorted repertoires could contain abundant contaminating clonotypes from the bulk population. Because only two donors were included in the study, the extent to which the findings can be generalized is limited. A small fraction of clonotypes showed up in both the CD4 and CD8 compartments, probably as a result of convergent recombination.

Synthesis of TCR cDNA relied on 5'RACE template switching, a step that introduced a universal primer site along with unique molecular identifiers. Priming for cDNA synthesis came from both the TCR alpha and TCR beta constant segments. Two PCR steps were used to amplify libraries, with sample barcodes and sequencing adapters being added in the second step. Sequencing of libraries was done on Illumina HiSeq 2500 (2x100 bp) or NovaSeq (2x150 bp). The paper's processing steps were these. Demultiplexing of reads and collapsing into UMI consensus sequences were performed with MIGEC, and V(D)J alignment was carried out with MiXCR. Using edgeR on replicate PBMC samples, clonotypes were called vaccine-responding if FDR was below 0.01 and the log2 fold change was above 5 up to day 15. Bulk clonotypes were assigned CD4 or CD8 identity according to which sequenced CD4 or CD8 repertoire held them at higher abundance. The public reads were reanalyzed by TCRdb: fastp trimming at Q25, MiXCR alignment, in-frame beta chains only. Each record represents a unique CDR3 protein, reported with the most common genes and DNA among its rows. What appears here as the V and J calls and clone size reflects TCRdb's work, not the paper's. The sample records more than 250,000 distinct CDR3 sequences, 6.8% of which are singletons. Together, the top ten hold around 17% of the sample.

The sequence came from a young man who received the YFV17D yellow fever vaccine. The rearranged chain carries TRBV7-8 and TRBJ2-3; TRBD2 is possibly the D segment (5 matching bases). Sample: PBMCs, taken approximately 47 days after the first yellow fever vaccination. The CDR3 region reads CASSPKVEGDTQYF. DNA sequence: TGTGCCAGCAGCCCCAAGGTAGAGGGAGATACGCAGTATTTT.